One sample yielded the 5 T cell receptor beta chains listed below, sequenced in a study of blood T cells in healthy people across ages. PCR was performed a second time for about 6 to 12 cycles using a sample-barcoded 5' primer and a J-beta primer mix. In TCRdb, the 5' RACE reads were re-called with MiXCR into one record per CDR3 protein. This sample yields almost 800,000 distinct CDR3 sequences, of which roughly 64% are seen a single time; roughly 22% belongs to the top ten. Specimen: blood. These receptors were taken from a man younger than 40 in good health.

V is TRBV10-3 and J is TRBJ1-1; TRBD1 aligns across 8 bases. The CDR3 contains 18 residues. Germline V CDR1 and CDR2: ENHRY, SYGVKD. The J segment lost 1 base and the V segment lost 2 bases, leaving 12 bases of the junction unmatched. The CDR3 DNA reads as TGTGCCATCAGTGAGAGGAGATCCCAGGGGGCAGGGAACACTGAAGCTTTCTTT. It encodes CAISERRSQGAGNTEAFF.

This chain joins TRBV12-3 or TRBV12-4 and TRBJ2-3; 11 bases align to TRBD2. CDR3 size: 17 residues. Trimming removed 2 bases from V and 4 bases from J; junction bases left unmatched: 8. The CDR3 DNA reads as TGTGCCAGCAGTTTAACTAGCGGGAGTTTTGGGGCAGATACGCAGTATTTT. This gives the protein CASSLTSGSFGADTQYF.

J is TRBJ2-5 and V is TRBV3-1, with D tentatively TRBD1 (6 bases). The CDR3 sequence is 16 residues long. Germline CDR1 and CDR2: LGHDT and YNNKEL (reference sequence). Trimming pared 3 bases from V and 4 bases from J, leaving 18 bases between. CDR3 region: CASSQVVGALGETQYF. The CDR3 DNA reads as TGTGCCAGCAGCCAGGTGGTGGGGGCTTTGGGAGAGACCCAGTACTTC.

There are a few counts of this clonotype. This rearrangement joins TRBV5-5 to TRBJ2-1; TRBD2 aligns across 14 bases. V was clipped by 0 bases and J by 0 bases; unmatched bases: 8. CDR3 length: 20 residues. Germline CDR1 and CDR2: SGHKS and YYEKEE (reference sequence). CDR3: CASSLEGTSGGPFSYNEQFF. CDR3 nucleotide sequence: TGTGCCAGCAGCTTGGAAGGGACTAGCGGGGGCCCATTCTCCTACAATGAGCAGTTCTTC. The full variable domain, completed using reference TRBV5-5 and TRBJ2-1, is DAGVTQSPTHLIKTRGQQVTLRCSPISGHKSVSWYQQVLGQGPQFIFQYYEKEERGRGNFPDRFSARQFPNYSSELNVNALLLGDSALYLCASSLEGTSGGPFSYNEQFFGPGTRLTVL.

In its sample, this clonotype was seen a few times. The CDR3 sequence is CASSVEQVTDTQYF. CDR3 bases: TGTGCCAGCAGCGTAGAGCAGGTCACAGATACGCAGTATTTT. The chain has TRBV9 and TRBJ2-3, with D hard to call. In germline, CDR1 is SGDLS, CDR2 YYNGEE. This CDR3 contains 14 residues. V dropped 0 bases and J dropped 2 bases, with 7 bases sitting between them.